This T cell receptor (beta chain) stems from a study of T cell responses to AZD1222 COVID-19 vaccine (dated by TCRdb to the early 2020s). At the level of the whole study: AZD1222 recipients whose second dose came at about 4 weeks and those whose second dose came at about 12 weeks were combined into one group, since spike-specific TCR depth and breadth did not differ between the two schedules. TCR sequencing was performed for over 230 trial participants, of whom 207 were given two doses of AZD1222 and some 26 were given two doses of MenACWY control vaccine. Enrollment into the trials was organized by age into subgroups of 18-55, 56-69 and 70-plus years, and those subgroups contained approximately 160, 26 and 62 TCR-sequenced participants, respectively. Study-wide findings and limitations: Because no day 14 peak-response samples were available, repertoires were characterized only after the peak T cell response. Participants were mostly white British, with more females than males. The authors suggested clonal diversity may have been underestimated. Conclusions about previously exposed vaccinees are limited because only five or six AZD1222 recipients were SARS-CoV-2 seropositive at baseline. Nearly half of unique spike-specific TCRs reportedly recognized epitopes outside regions mutated in the B.1.351 and B.1.1.7 variants. After two AZD1222 doses, spike-specific TCR breadth and depth were significantly higher than at day 0 and than in MenACWY recipients. The vaccine-associated CD4 TCRs covered the entire spike protein, and the dominant responses fell in regions 160-218 and 743-854. The 56-69-year group was small, and its depth increase did not reach significance, likely because of low power.

The time point label, as the study defines it: baseline before first vaccination. The vaccinee samples were drawn from two UK trials, COV001 and COV002, one of which was a single-blind randomized controlled phase 2/3 trial testing AZD1222 (ChAdOx1 nCoV-19) in healthy adults. For TCRbeta chain sequencing, PBMC samples from trial participants were taken at day 0 and at day 28 after the second dose. Cut back by 2 bases and 4 bases, the V and J ends lie 9 bases apart. Taken from cysteine to phenylalanine, the CDR3 has 14 residues. The retained sequence is limited to the CDR3, 42 bases, with the frame set at the first base. CDR1 and CDR2, per the germline V gene (reference sequence), are LGHDT and YNNKEL. The CDR3 regions of human TCRbeta chains were analyzed by immunosequencing. Processing in the source paper ran as follows. TCRs in the repertoires were matched against a reference library of SARS-CoV-2-specific TCRs that had been generated with the MIRA antigen-specificity platform. Breadth meant the fraction of unique TCRs that were SARS-CoV-2-associated, whereas depth meant the fraction of total T cells that were SARS-CoV-2-associated. Using the MIRA data, every spike-specific TCR was mapped to the spike region that the TCR reacted to and assigned to either a CD4 or a CD8 class. Log10-transformed breadth and depth values were compared by one-way ANOVA with Sidak's multiple comparisons tests. TCRdb limited this immuneACCESS table to in-frame rearrangements with V and J called. A share of clones is missing; checked studies link under half to unresolved V genes, and the rest is unexplained. The DNA was the basis for D and trimming; V, J and clone size are from that table. This sample comprises 160,000 or so clones, 90% to 95% of them detected only once. The ten largest make up 2.5% to 3% of the sample.

Worth noting for this clone: It lacks a known antigen. Base qualities were left out, and no much larger clone turns up one base away.

The chain is encoded by TRBV3-1 (or the pseudogene TRBV3-2) joined to TRBJ2-1; the D gene is unclear. The TCR comes from an adult in good health. Sequenced here: peripheral blood, sampled on day 0 of AZD1222 vaccination. The CDR3 protein: CASSQLKRYNEQFF. The DNA sequence is as follows: TGTGCCAGCAGCCAACTGAAGCGATACAATGAGCAGTTCTTC.